The 22 T cell receptor beta chains listed next were all sequenced from one sample in a study of cytotoxic CD8 clonotypes in ibrutinib-treated CLL (dated by TCRdb to about 2021). Library preparation used the immunoSEQ multiplex PCR assay. The table was pulled from immuneACCESS by TCRdb, which kept in-frame rearrangements only. Such tables lose some clones; where checked, under half of the loss comes from unresolved V genes, and the rest has no known cause. Here the sample has around 14,000 clones; roughly two thirds occur a single time. The ten largest clones add up to approximately 5.4% of the sample. The material sequenced was PBMCs, taken before ibrutinib treatment. These TCRs come from a human donor with chronic lymphocytic leukemia.

The genes are TRBV9 and TRBJ2-2, with 10 bases lining up with TRBD1. Trimming took 3 bases from V and 6 from J; bases not matched to a gene: 5. CDR3 length: 15 residues. CDR1 is SGDLS and CDR2 is YYNGEE in the germline V gene. CDR3 loop: CASSAGTGVPGELFF. The CDR3 DNA reads as TGTGCCAGCAGCGCCGGGACAGGGGTCCCCGGGGAGCTGTTTTTT.

This chain links TRBV2 with TRBJ2-3; TRBD1 agrees at 10 bases. Germline assignment: CDR1 SNHLY and CDR2 FYNNEI. The CDR3 spans 14 residues. The V gene end was trimmed by 6 bases and the J gene end by 5 bases; junction bases not matched to a gene: 5. The CDR3: CASRRQGALDTQYF. The CDR3 nucleotides are TGTGCCAGCAGGAGACAGGGGGCATTAGATACGCAGTATTTT.

The rearrangement links TRBV2 to TRBJ2-3; the D is unclear. Trimming shortened V by 4 bases and J by 1 base, and 6 bases separated the two germline ends. Germline V lookup: CDR1 SNHLY, CDR2 FYNNEI. The CDR3 has 13 amino acids. The DNA of the CDR3 is TGTGCCAGCAGTGCTGAACGCACAGATACGCAGTATTTT. Translating it yields CASSAERTDTQYF.

This clone was seen a few times. This sequence joins TRBV19 and TRBJ2-1, with 9 bases that match TRBD2. The CDR3 is 15 amino acids. Germline trimming cut 0 bases from V and 8 bases from J; bases unmatched to any gene: 5. The germline V gene has CDR1 LNHDA and CDR2 SQIVND (reference sequence). CDR3 in DNA: TGTGCCAGTAGTATAGATGGAATAGCGGGAGATGAGCAGTTCTTC. It encodes CASSIDGIAGDEQFF.

The genes are TRBV10-3 and TRBJ1-2; tentatively, D is TRBD1 (6 bases). CDR1 is ENHRY and CDR2 is SYGVKD in the germline V gene. Deletions cut 6 bases from V and 7 bases from J, with 15 bases between. The CDR3 sequence is 13 residues long. The CDR3 is CAIRAGAGSGYTF. For the CDR3, the DNA is TGTGCCATCAGGGCAGGGGCTGGTAGTGGCTACACCTTC.

To note about this clone: The conserved final phenylalanine or tryptophan is absent from the CDR3, which likely points to a read error. It is unclear where the CDR3 begins or ends on the DNA, so no DNA is shown, and the CDR3 is as TCRdb lists it. Here the CDR3 reads CASSPHRTGGWL. The rearrangement links TRBV5-4 to TRBJ2-7; the table's D gene call, TRBD1, was not cross checked with the DNA. Both ends counted, the CDR3 spans 12 residues. The V gene's germline CDR1 is SGHNT and CDR2 YYREEE (reference sequence).

The rearrangement uses TRBV25-1 and TRBJ2-3; 8 nucleotides agree with TRBD1. The CDR3 extends over 15 amino acids. Per germline, CDR1 MGHDK and CDR2 SYGVNS. V shed 4 bases and J 6 bases; nucleotides not matched to a gene: 9. DNA of the CDR3: TGTGCCAGCAGTGTGGCCGACAGGGGTTGGGATACGCAGTATTTT. This gives the protein CASSVADRGWDTQYF.

This clone was counted between two and nine times. V usage is TRBV2 and J usage is TRBJ1-1, with D unresolved. This CDR3 is 15 amino acids long. V was trimmed by 5 bases and J by 2 bases, leaving 15 bases between them. Germline-derived CDR1 and CDR2 are SNHLY and FYNNEI. The CDR3 protein is CASSPNPRHNTEAFF. The CDR3 region has the DNA TGTGCCAGCAGTCCCAACCCCAGACATAACACTGAAGCTTTCTTT.

This chain links TRBV6-4 with TRBJ1-6, with D uncertain. Germline assignment: CDR1 MRHNA and CDR2 SNTAGT. The CDR3 totals 14 residues. Trimming stripped 6 bases from V and 9 bases from J, with 15 bases between. As DNA, the CDR3 is TGTGCCAGCAGAAGACCCAACATAAGTTCACCCCTCCACTTT. It translates to CASRRPNISSPLHF.

This chain joins TRBV6-1 and TRBJ2-7, with 11 nucleotides matching TRBD2. Germline V gene data show CDR1 as MNHNS and CDR2 as SASEGT. Trimming cost V 6 bases and J 3 bases; bases outside gene matches: 4. The CDR3 consists of 14 residues. This CDR3 reads CASRPGLAGYEQYF. DNA for the CDR3: TGTGCCAGCAGACCCGGACTAGCGGGCTACGAGCAGTACTTC.

This chain uses TRBV18 with TRBJ2-3; 11 bases map to TRBD2. The CDR3 runs 16 residues. V lost 0 bases and J lost 6; bases outside the gene matches: 5. Germline V lookup: CDR1 KGHSH, CDR2 LQKENI. The CDR3 region is CASSPPASGGSDTQYF. The CDR3 region has the DNA TGTGCCAGCTCACCACCGGCTAGCGGGGGGTCGGATACGCAGTATTTT.

The rearrangement links TRBV6-1 to TRBJ2-1; tentatively, D is TRBD2 (7 bases). Trimming shortened V by 6 bases and J by 4 bases, and 13 bases separated the two germline ends. CDR1 MNHNS and CDR2 SASEGT come from the germline V gene. The CDR3 extends over 14 amino acids. The DNA for the CDR3 is TGTGCCAGCAGGGCGGGGGCGGCTTACAATGAGCAGTTCTTC. It yields the protein CASRAGAAYNEQFF.

This chain connects TRBV2 to TRBJ1-5; D is possibly TRBD1 (5 bases). CDR3 size: 14 residues. CDR1 and CDR2 from the germline V gene are SNHLY and FYNNEI. The germline V and J ends were trimmed by 3 bases and 9 bases, with 15 bases remaining between them. Written as DNA, the CDR3 is TGTGCCAGCAGTGATACGGGACCGGAGGGGCCCCAGCATTTT. This codes for CASSDTGPEGPQHF. Full variable domain (missing parts from reference TRBV2 and TRBJ1-5): EPEVTQTPSHQVTQMGQEVILRCVPISNHLYFYWYRQILGQKVEFLVSFYNNEISEKSEIFDDQFSVERPDGSNFTLKIRSTKLEDSAMYFCASSDTGPEGPQHFGDGTRLSIL.

The gene calls are TRBV7-9 and TRBJ2-2; 7 bases align to TRBD2. V gave up 5 bases and J gave up 2 bases; unmatched junction bases: 5. Per the germline V gene, CDR1 is SEHNR and CDR2 is FQNEAQ (reference sequence). CDR3 length: 15 residues. The CDR3 region is CASSGAGKNTGELFF. In nucleotides, the CDR3 is TGTGCCAGCAGCGGAGCGGGGAAAAACACCGGGGAGCTGTTTTTT.

In its sample, this clone ranks as medium-sized. This chain links TRBV7-9 with TRBJ1-2, with a weak D call TRBD1 (5 bases). The CDR3 is 12 amino acids. Trimming removed 1 base from V and 6 bases from J, with 6 bases in between. Looked up from germline, CDR1 is SEHNR and CDR2 is FQNEAQ (reference sequence). CDR3 DNA: TGTGCCAGCAGCTTAGGGGGCAATGGCTACACCTTC. It encodes CASSLGGNGYTF.

This clone has just a few counts. The rearrangement uses TRBV19 and TRBJ1-5; D call uncertain. Germline loops: CDR1 LNHDA, CDR2 SQIVND (reference sequence). Deletions cut 3 bases from V and 0 bases from J, with 15 bases between. This CDR3 is 17 amino acids long. In nucleotides, the CDR3 is TGTGCCAGTAGTATTGGGCGGGAGGTGTATAGCAATCAGCCCCAGCATTTT. It codes for CASSIGREVYSNQPQHF.

This clone was detected a few times. V and J are TRBV4-2 and TRBJ2-7, with 7 bases matching TRBD1. CDR3 length: 15 amino acids. V was clipped by 4 bases and J by 0 bases; unmatched bases: 6. Looked up from germline, CDR1 is LGHNA and CDR2 is YNFKEQ. CDR3 sequence reads: CASSPTGESSYEQYF. The CDR3 bases are TGTGCCAGCAGCCCCACAGGGGAGAGCTCCTACGAGCAGTACTTC.

The chain has TRBV6-6 and TRBJ2-1; the D gene is possibly TRBD2 (6 bases). CDR1 is MNHNY, CDR2 SVGAGI, per germline (reference sequence). The V end was cut by 4 bases, the J end by 9 bases, with 7 bases between. This CDR3 spans 11 amino acids. The CDR3 loop is CASSLAAEQFF. CDR3 bases: TGTGCCAGCAGTTTAGCGGCTGAGCAGTTCTTC.

This chain uses TRBV18 with TRBJ1-1; tentatively, D is TRBD1 (6 bases). CDR3 length equals 15 residues. CDR1 KGHSH and CDR2 LQKENI come from the germline V gene. Trimming left V 6 bases short and J 1 base short, with 15 bases between. CDR3 residues: CASSQGGGSNTEAFF. The CDR3 DNA reads as TGTGCCAGCTCCCAAGGGGGGGGATCGAACACTGAAGCTTTCTTT.

In this sample, this clone turned up a few times. The CDR3 bases are TGTGCCAGTTTCCGCTACAGGGCATTCTATGGCTACACCTTC. This gives the protein CASFRYRAFYGYTF. This chain connects TRBV19 to TRBJ1-2; possibly TRBD1 for D (6 bases). The ends were cut back, 8 bases at V and 4 bases at J, with 17 bases in the middle. This CDR3 comprises 14 residues. Germline CDR1 and CDR2: LNHDA and SQIVND (reference sequence).

This clone was picked up a small number of times. The chain combines TRBV19 with TRBJ2-7; maybe TRBD2 (5 bases). The CDR3 extends over 12 amino acids. V was cut by 9 bases and J by 2 bases, with 11 bases left in between. Germline V gene data show CDR1 as LNHDA and CDR2 as SQIVND (reference sequence). CDR3 loop: CAREDEPYEQYF. The CDR3 nucleotides are TGTGCCAGGGAGGATGAACCCTACGAGCAGTACTTC.

CDR3 bases: TGCGCCAGCAGCCAAGATTCGGGGGGCAGGGAGACCCAGTACTTC. The encoded protein is CASSQDSGGRETQYF. The chain uses TRBV4-1 and TRBJ2-5; D possibly corresponds to TRBD2 (7 bases). Trimming cost V 0 bases and J 5 bases, with 13 bases left between them. The CDR3 is 15 amino acids. Looked up from germline, CDR1 is MGHRA and CDR2 is YSYEKL.